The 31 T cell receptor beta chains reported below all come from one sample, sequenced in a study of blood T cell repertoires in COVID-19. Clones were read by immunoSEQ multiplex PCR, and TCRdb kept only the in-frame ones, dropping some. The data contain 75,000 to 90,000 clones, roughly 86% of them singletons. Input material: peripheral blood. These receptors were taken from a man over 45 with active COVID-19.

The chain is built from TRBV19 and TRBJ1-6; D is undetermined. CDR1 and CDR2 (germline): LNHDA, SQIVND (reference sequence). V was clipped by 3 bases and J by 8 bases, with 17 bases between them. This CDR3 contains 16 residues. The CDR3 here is CASSILPRGRDSPLHF. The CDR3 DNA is TGTGCCAGTAGTATCCTTCCGCGAGGGAGGGATTCACCCCTCCACTTT.

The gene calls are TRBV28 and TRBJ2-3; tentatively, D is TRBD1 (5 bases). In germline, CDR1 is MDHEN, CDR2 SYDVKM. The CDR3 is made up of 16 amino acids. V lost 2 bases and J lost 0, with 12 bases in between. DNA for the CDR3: TGTGCCAGCAGTTTAAGGGGCGCCGCTAGCACAGATACGCAGTATTTT. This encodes CASSLRGAASTDTQYF.

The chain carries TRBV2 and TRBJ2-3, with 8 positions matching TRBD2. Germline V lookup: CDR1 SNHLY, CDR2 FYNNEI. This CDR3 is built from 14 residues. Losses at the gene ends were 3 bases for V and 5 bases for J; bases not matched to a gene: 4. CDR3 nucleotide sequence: TGTGCCAGCAGTGAGAATAGCGGGGAAGATACGCAGTATTTT. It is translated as CASSENSGEDTQYF.

Written as DNA, the CDR3 is TGTGCCAGCAGCTTAGGGCAGGTCAATGAGCAGTTCTTC. It encodes CASSLGQVNEQFF. This chain uses TRBV11-2 with TRBJ2-1, with no clear D. This CDR3 comprises 13 residues. Germline V gene lookup returns CDR1 SGHAT and CDR2 FQNNGV. V lost 1 base and J 6 bases, leaving 7 bases between the germline ends.

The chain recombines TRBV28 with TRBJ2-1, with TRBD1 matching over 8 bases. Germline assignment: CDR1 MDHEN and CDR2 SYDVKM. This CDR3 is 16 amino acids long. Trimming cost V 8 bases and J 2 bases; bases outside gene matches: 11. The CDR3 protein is CASPPKRTGTYNEQFF. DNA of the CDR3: TGTGCCAGCCCCCCCAAGCGGACAGGGACCTACAATGAGCAGTTCTTC.

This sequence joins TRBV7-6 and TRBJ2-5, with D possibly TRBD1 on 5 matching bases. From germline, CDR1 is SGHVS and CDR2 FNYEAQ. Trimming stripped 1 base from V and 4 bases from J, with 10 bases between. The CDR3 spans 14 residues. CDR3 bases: TGTGCCAGCAGCTTAGAAGCAGGGCGAGAGACCCAGTACTTC. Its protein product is CASSLEAGRETQYF.

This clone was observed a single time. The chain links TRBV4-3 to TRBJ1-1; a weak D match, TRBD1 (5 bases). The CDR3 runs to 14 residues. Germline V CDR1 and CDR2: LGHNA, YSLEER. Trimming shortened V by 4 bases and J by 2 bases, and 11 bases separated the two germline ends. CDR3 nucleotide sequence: TGCGCCAGCAGCCCCCAGGGAATTAACACTGAAGCTTTCTTT. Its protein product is CASSPQGINTEAFF.

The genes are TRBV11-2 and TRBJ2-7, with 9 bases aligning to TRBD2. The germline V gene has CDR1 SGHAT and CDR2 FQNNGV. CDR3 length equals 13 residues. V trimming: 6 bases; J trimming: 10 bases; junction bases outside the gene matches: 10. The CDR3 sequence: CASRSSPGLAQYF. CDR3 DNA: TGTGCCAGCAGATCATCACCGGGACTAGCCCAGTACTTC.

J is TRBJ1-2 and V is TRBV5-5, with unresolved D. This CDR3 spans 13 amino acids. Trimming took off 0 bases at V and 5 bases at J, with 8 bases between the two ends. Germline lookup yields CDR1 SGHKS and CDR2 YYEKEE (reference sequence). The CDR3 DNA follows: TGTGCCAGCAGCTTGGACAGAGTTTATGGCTACACCTTC. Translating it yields CASSLDRVYGYTF.

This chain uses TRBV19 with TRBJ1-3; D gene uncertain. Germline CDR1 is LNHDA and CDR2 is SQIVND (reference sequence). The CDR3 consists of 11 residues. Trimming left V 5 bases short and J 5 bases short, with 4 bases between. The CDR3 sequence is CASSLRNTIYF. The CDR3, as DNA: TGTGCCAGTAGTCTTCGAAACACCATATATTTT.

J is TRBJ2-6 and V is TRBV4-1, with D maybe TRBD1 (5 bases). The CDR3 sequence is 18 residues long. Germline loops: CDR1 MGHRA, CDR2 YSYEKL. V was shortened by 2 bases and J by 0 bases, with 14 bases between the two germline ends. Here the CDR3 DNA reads TGCGCCAGCAGCCAAATACCGGGCAGGGCCTCTGGGGCCAACGTCCTGACTTTC. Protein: CASSQIPGRASGANVLTF.

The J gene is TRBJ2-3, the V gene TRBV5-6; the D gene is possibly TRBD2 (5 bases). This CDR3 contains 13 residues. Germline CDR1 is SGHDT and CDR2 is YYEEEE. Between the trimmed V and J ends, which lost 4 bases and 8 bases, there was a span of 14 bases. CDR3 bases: TGTGCCAGCAGCCCCCCGGACTTCCTTACGCAGTATTTT. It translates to CASSPPDFLTQYF.

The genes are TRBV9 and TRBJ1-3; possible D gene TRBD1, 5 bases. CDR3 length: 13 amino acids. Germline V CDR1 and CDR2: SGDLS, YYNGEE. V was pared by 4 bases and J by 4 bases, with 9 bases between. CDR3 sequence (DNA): TGTGCCAGCAGCACCCGACAGGGAAACACCATATATTTT. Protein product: CASSTRQGNTIYF.

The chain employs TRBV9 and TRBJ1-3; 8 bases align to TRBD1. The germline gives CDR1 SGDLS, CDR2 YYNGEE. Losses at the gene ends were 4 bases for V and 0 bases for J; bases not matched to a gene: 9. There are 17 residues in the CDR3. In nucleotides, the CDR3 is TGTGCCAGCAGCCTAGATTTGACAGGGGCCTCTGGAAACACCATATATTTT. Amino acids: CASSLDLTGASGNTIYF. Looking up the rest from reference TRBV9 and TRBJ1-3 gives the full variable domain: DSGVTQTPKHLITATGQRVTLRCSPRSGDLSVYWYQQSLDQGLQFLIQYYNGEERAKGNILERFSAQQFPDLHSELNLSSLELGDSALYFCASSLDLTGASGNTIYFGEGSWLTVV.

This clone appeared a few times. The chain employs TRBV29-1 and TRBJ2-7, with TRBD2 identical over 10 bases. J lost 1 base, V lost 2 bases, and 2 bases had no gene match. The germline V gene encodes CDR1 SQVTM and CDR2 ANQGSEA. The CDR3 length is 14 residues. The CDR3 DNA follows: TGCAGCGTTGAACTTAGCGGGGGGTCCTACGAGCAGTACTTC. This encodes CSVELSGGSYEQYF.

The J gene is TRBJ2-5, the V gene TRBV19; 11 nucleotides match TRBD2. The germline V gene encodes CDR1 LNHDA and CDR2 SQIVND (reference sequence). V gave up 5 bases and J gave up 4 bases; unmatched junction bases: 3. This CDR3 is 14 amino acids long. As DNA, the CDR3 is TGTGCCAGTAGTCTAACTAGCGGGAGAGAGACCCAGTACTTC. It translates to CASSLTSGRETQYF. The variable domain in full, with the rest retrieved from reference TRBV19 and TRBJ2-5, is DGGITQSPKYLFRKEGQNVTLSCEQNLNHDAMYWYRQDPGQGLRLIYYSQIVNDFQKGDIAEGYSVSREKKESFPLTVTSAQKNPTAFYLCASSLTSGRETQYFGPGTRLLVL.

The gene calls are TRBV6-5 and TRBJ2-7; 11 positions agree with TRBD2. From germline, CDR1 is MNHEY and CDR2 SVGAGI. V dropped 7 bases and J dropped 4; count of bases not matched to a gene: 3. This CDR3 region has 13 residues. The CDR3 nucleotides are TGTGCCAGCACTTTAGCGGGAGGGTACGAGCAGTACTTC. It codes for CASTLAGGYEQYF.

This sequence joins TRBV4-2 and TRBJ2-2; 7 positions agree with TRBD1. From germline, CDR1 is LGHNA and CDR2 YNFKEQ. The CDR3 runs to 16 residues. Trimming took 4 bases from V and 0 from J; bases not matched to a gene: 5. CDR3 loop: CASSLPGQSNTGELFF. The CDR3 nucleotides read TGTGCCAGCAGCCTTCCGGGACAGTCGAACACCGGGGAGCTGTTTTTT.

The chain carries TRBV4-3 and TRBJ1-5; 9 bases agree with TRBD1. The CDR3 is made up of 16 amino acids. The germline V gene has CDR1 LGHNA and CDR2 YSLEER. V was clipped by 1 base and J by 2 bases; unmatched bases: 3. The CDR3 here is CASSQGWDRGNQPQHF. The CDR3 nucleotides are TGCGCCAGCAGCCAAGGGTGGGACAGGGGCAATCAGCCCCAGCATTTT.

The CDR3 sequence: CASSLTGVSNQPQHF. DNA for the CDR3: TGTGCCAGCAGCTTGACAGGGGTTAGCAATCAGCCCCAGCATTTT. This chain joins TRBV7-2 and TRBJ1-5; TRBD1 matches at 8 bases. Unmatched junction bases numbered 1, after V lost 3 bases and J lost 0 bases. Germline V gene data show CDR1 as SGHTA and CDR2 as FQGNSA. This CDR3 region has 15 residues.

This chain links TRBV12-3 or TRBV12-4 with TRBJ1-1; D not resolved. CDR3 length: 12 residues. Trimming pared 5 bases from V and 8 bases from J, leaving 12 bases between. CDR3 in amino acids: CASSASGFEAFF. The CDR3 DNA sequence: TGTGCCAGCAGTGCCTCTGGCTTCGAAGCTTTCTTT.

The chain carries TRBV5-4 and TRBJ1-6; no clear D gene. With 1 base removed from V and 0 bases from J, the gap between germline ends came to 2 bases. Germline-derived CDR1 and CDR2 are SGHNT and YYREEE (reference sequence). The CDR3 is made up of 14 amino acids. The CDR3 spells CASSLYSYNSPLHF. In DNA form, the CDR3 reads TGTGCCAGCAGCTTGTACTCCTATAATTCACCCCTCCACTTT.

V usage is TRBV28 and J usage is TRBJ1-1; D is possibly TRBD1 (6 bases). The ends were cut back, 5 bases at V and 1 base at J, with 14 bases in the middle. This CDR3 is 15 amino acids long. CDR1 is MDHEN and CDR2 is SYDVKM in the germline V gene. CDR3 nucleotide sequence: TGTGCCAGCAGTCCCCATGGGACACCGAACACTGAAGCTTTCTTT. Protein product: CASSPHGTPNTEAFF.

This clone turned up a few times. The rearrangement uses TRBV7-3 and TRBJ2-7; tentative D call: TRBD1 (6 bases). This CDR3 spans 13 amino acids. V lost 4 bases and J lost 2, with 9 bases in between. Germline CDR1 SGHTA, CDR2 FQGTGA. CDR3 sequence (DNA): TGTGCCAGCAGCTACAGGGATACCTACGAGCAGTACTTC. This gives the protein CASSYRDTYEQYF.

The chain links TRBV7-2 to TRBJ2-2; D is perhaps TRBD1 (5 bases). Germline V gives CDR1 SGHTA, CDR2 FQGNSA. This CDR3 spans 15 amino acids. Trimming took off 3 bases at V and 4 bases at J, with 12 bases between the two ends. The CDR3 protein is CASSLNRGGTGELFF. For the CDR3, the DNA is TGTGCCAGCAGCTTGAATAGGGGTGGCACCGGGGAGCTGTTTTTT.

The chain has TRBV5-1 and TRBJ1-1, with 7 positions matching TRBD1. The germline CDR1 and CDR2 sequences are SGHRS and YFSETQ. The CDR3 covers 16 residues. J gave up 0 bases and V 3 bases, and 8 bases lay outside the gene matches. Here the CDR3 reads CASSSYPGTVNTEAFF. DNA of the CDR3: TGCGCCAGCAGCTCGTACCCCGGGACAGTGAACACTGAAGCTTTCTTT.

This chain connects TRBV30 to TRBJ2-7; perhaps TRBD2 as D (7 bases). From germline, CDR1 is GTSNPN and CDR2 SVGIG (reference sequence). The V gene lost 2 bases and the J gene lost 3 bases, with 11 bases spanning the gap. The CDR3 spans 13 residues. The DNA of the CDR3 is TGTGCCTGGAGTTGGGGGGGGCGCTACGAGCAGTACTTC. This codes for CAWSWGGRYEQYF.

The CDR3 nucleotides read TGTGCCAGCACGAGAGAGTTACAGGGCCACGAGCAGTACTTC. It specifies CASTRELQGHEQYF. The chain carries TRBV6-5 and TRBJ2-7; D is possibly TRBD1 (6 bases). The V gene lost 7 bases and the J gene lost 5 bases, with 18 bases spanning the gap. The CDR3 extends over 14 amino acids. Germline CDR1 and CDR2: MNHEY and SVGAGI.

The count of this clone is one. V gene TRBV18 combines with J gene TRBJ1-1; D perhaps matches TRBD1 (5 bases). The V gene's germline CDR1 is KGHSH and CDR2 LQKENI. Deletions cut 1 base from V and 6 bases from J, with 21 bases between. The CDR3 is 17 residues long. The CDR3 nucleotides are TGTGCCAGCTCACCACGGGGGAGAACAGGTGCTAGCGCTGAAGCTTTCTTT. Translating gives CASSPRGRTGASAEAFF.

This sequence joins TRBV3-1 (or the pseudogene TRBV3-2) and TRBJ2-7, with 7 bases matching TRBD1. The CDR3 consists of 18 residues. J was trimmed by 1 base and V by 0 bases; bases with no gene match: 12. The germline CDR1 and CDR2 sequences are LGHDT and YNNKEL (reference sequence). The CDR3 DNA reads TGTGCCAGCAGCCAAGAGCCTGGACAGGTGATGATTTCCTACGAGCAGTACTTC. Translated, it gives CASSQEPGQVMISYEQYF.

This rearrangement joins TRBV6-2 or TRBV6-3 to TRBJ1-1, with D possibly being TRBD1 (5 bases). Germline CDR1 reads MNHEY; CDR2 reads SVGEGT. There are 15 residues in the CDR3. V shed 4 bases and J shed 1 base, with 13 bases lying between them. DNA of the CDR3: TGTGCCAGCAGTTGGATCATGGGGGGGAACACTGAAGCTTTCTTT. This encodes CASSWIMGGNTEAFF.